These 20 T cell receptor beta chains were all obtained from the same sample, sequenced in a study of vaccination and CD4 T cells after COVID-19. Oncomine TCR Beta short-read sequencing was applied to DNA from cultured CD4+ T cells. Each CDR3 protein is one row after TCRdb ran MiXCR on the PCR reads. The sample yields about 15,000 distinct CDR3 sequences, 70% to 75% seen once. No antigens are known for them. Treatment specified: approximately 9-day PBMC culture with coronavirus spike peptide pools or control peptides (ViraFEST assay). Sequencing was performed on CD4+ T cells from blood, cultured in vitro. The receptors were gathered from a human donor who had recovered from COVID-19.

The CDR3 nucleotides are TGCAGTGCTAGAGATAGCAATAGCAATCAGCCCCAGCATTTT. Residues: CSARDSNSNQPQHF. The gene calls are TRBV20-1 and TRBJ1-5; D gene uncertain. The CDR3 is made up of 14 amino acids. Germline lookup yields CDR1 DFQATT and CDR2 SNEGSKA (reference sequence). The V end lost 0 bases, the J end lost 0 bases, and 6 bases lay between the germline ends.

DNA for the CDR3: TGTGCCAGCAGTTCCCCTAGCGGGGGGTCAGATACGCAGTATTTT. Its protein is CASSSPSGGSDTQYF. The chain has TRBV27 and TRBJ2-3; 11 bases line up with TRBD2. This CDR3 contains 15 residues. Germline V lookup: CDR1 MNHEY, CDR2 SMNVEV (reference sequence). V lost 4 bases and J lost 4; bases outside the gene matches: 4.

The genes are TRBV20-1 and TRBJ2-5, with TRBD2 matching 11 bases. CDR1 is DFQATT and CDR2 is SNEGSKA in the germline V gene (reference sequence). Unmatched junction bases numbered 10, after V lost 0 bases and J lost 4 bases. CDR3 length: 17 amino acids. CDR3 in DNA: TGCAGTGCTAGAGATATAGTAGCGGGAGGGTTTGGAGAGACCCAGTACTTC. Protein product: CSARDIVAGGFGETQYF.

The CDR3 loop is CSVDSSGWGKNIQYF. The CDR3 DNA follows: TGCAGCGTTGATTCTTCGGGTTGGGGCAAAAACATTCAGTACTTC. The chain is built from TRBV29-1 and TRBJ2-4; D is unresolved. Germline loops: CDR1 SQVTM, CDR2 ANQGSEA. V was shortened by 3 bases and J by 3 bases, with 15 bases between the two germline ends. The CDR3 is made up of 15 amino acids.

V gene TRBV20-1 combines with J gene TRBJ1-5; no firm D call. The length of the CDR3 is 12 residues. V gave up 3 bases and J gave up 1 base, with 4 bases separating them. Germline CDR1 DFQATT, CDR2 SNEGSKA (reference sequence). CDR3 sequence: CSARVSNQPQHF. CDR3 sequence (DNA): TGCAGTGCTAGGGTGAGCAATCAGCCCCAGCATTTT.

This chain links TRBV7-7 with TRBJ2-2; D is uncertain. Germline CDR1 SSHAT, CDR2 FNYEAQ (reference sequence). This CDR3 is built from 15 residues. With 5 bases removed from V and 2 bases from J, the gap between germline ends came to 12 bases. The CDR3 here is CASSPSAVNTGELFF. Written as DNA, the CDR3 is TGTGCCAGCAGCCCCAGTGCGGTCAACACCGGGGAGCTGTTTTTT.

The chain employs TRBV20-1 and TRBJ2-2; tentative D call: TRBD2 (6 bases). Germline CDR1 and CDR2: DFQATT and SNEGSKA (reference sequence). V lost 6 bases to trimming and J lost 6 bases, with 14 bases between them. The CDR3 has 13 residues. This CDR3 is CSARDLTPGELFF. DNA of the CDR3: TGCAGTGCGCGGGACCTGACACCCGGGGAGCTGTTTTTT.

This clonotype was counted a few times. The gene calls are TRBV24-1 and TRBJ2-7; 9 bases match TRBD1. J lost 4 bases, V lost 6 bases, and 3 bases had no gene match. Germline assignment: CDR1 KGHDR and CDR2 SFDVKD. The CDR3 is 13 residues long. The CDR3 DNA reads as TGTGCCACCAGTCGGACAGGGGCATACGAGCAGTACTTC. As protein: CATSRTGAYEQYF.

The chain uses TRBV27 and TRBJ2-5, with a weak D call TRBD2 (6 bases). The CDR3 contains 13 residues. Trimming stripped 5 bases from V and 7 bases from J, with 14 bases between. Germline assignment: CDR1 MNHEY and CDR2 SMNVEV (reference sequence). CDR3: CASSAGLSGTQYF. The CDR3 nucleotides read TGTGCCAGCAGTGCGGGACTCAGCGGGACCCAGTACTTC.

This clonotype occurred a few times. The CDR3 region has the DNA TGTGCCAGCAGCTTAACGGGGGGCGGATCACCCCTCCACTTT. As protein: CASSLTGGGSPLHF. The gene calls are TRBV7-3 and TRBJ1-6, with D tentatively TRBD1 (6 bases). Germline V gene sequence: CDR1 SGHTA, CDR2 FQGTGA. The CDR3 length is 14 residues. V was cut by 0 bases and J by 10 bases, with 10 bases left in between.

This rearrangement joins TRBV19 to TRBJ1-1; D is unclear. Trimming took off 1 base at V and 3 bases at J, with 12 bases between the two ends. Germline CDR1 is LNHDA and CDR2 is SQIVND (reference sequence). This CDR3 region has 15 residues. The DNA of the CDR3 is TGTGCCAGTAGTATAGTTGGCAGAACTCACACTGAAGCTTTCTTT. Its protein product is CASSIVGRTHTEAFF.

V and J are TRBV20-1 and TRBJ1-5, with D perhaps matching TRBD1 (5 bases). This CDR3 is 12 amino acids long. CDR1 and CDR2 from the germline V gene are DFQATT and SNEGSKA (reference sequence). V gave up 3 bases and J gave up 4 bases, with 7 bases separating them. Here the CDR3 reads CSASGGNQPQHF. Here the CDR3 DNA reads TGCAGTGCTAGCGGGGGAAATCAGCCCCAGCATTTT.

The chain links TRBV6-1 to TRBJ2-6, with 7 bases aligning to TRBD2. J was trimmed by 4 bases and V by 6 bases; bases with no gene match: 6. Germline values: CDR1 MNHNS, CDR2 SASEGT. The CDR3 covers 15 residues. CDR3 sequence reads: CASRLGGSGANVLTF. The CDR3 DNA follows: TGTGCCAGCAGGCTGGGGGGGTCCGGGGCCAACGTCCTGACTTTC.

This clonotype was observed a handful of times. The chain has TRBV20-1 and TRBJ1-1; possibly TRBD1 for D (5 bases). V shed 1 base and J shed 1 base, with 10 bases lying between them. Looked up from germline, CDR1 is DFQATT and CDR2 is SNEGSKA (reference sequence). The CDR3 runs to 14 residues. The chain's CDR3 is CSARVARANTEAFF. CDR3 bases: TGCAGTGCTAGAGTGGCCAGGGCGAACACTGAAGCTTTCTTT.

The chain recombines TRBV14 with TRBJ1-2; a weak D match, TRBD1 (5 bases). V lost 4 bases and J lost 5, with 8 bases in between. Germline CDR1 SGHDN, CDR2 FVKESK. The CDR3 spans 12 residues. CDR3 coding DNA: TGTGCCAGCAGCCCCCAGGGTTATGGCTACACCTTC. Protein sequence: CASSPQGYGYTF.

This chain connects TRBV6-1 to TRBJ2-2; D may correspond to TRBD1 or TRBD2 (5 bases each). Trimming removed 1 base at V and 14 bases at J, with 14 bases between. CDR1 and CDR2 (germline): MNHNS, SASEGT. This CDR3 comprises 13 residues. The CDR3: CASSEGTPGRLFF. The CDR3 DNA sequence: TGTGCCAGCAGTGAAGGGACCCCGGGACGACTGTTTTTT.

This chain links TRBV7-2 with TRBJ1-2; D unclear. The CDR3 sequence is 16 residues long. V was pared by 0 bases and J by 0 bases, with 11 bases between. CDR1 SGHTA and CDR2 FQGNSA come from the germline V gene. CDR3 DNA: TGTGCCAGCAGCTTAGCTAGGTCATTCGCTAACTATGGCTACACCTTC. This encodes CASSLARSFANYGYTF.

The CDR3 nucleotides are TGTGCCAGCAGCCTCGGACTAGATGCAGATACGCAGTATTTT. Protein sequence: CASSLGLDADTQYF. The chain links TRBV7-8 to TRBJ2-3, with 7 bases fitting TRBD2. With 5 bases clipped from V and 4 bases from J, the junction kept 6 bases outside the gene matches. This CDR3 contains 14 residues. Germline values: CDR1 SGHVS, CDR2 FQNEAQ.

The V and J genes are TRBV28 and TRBJ2-7; D might be TRBD1 or TRBD2, each matching 5 bases. This CDR3 has 15 amino acids. The germline CDR1 and CDR2 sequences are MDHEN and SYDVKM. Trimming removed 6 bases from V and 2 bases from J, with 17 bases in between. The chain's CDR3 is CASRTHPTGPYEQYF. The CDR3 nucleotides are TGTGCCAGCAGGACCCACCCCACGGGGCCCTACGAGCAGTACTTC.

V and J are TRBV4-3 and TRBJ2-3, with 8 bases that match TRBD2. The V and J ends lost 4 bases and 2 bases, in that order; junction bases with no gene match: 5. This CDR3 has 15 amino acids. CDR1 LGHNA and CDR2 YSLEER come from the germline V gene. The CDR3 nucleotides are TGCGCCAGCAGCCGAACTAGCGGAGACACAGATACGCAGTATTTT. Its protein product is CASSRTSGDTDTQYF.